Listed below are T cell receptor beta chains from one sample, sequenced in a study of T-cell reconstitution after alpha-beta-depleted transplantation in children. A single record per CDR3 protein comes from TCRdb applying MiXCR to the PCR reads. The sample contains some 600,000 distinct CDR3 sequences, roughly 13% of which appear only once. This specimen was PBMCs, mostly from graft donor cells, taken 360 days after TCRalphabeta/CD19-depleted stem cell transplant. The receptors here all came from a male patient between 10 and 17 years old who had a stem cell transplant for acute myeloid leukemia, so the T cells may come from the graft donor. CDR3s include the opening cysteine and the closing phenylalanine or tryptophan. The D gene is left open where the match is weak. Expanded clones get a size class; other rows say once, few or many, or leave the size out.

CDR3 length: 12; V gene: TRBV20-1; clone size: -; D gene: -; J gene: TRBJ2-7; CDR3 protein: CSATELASEQYF; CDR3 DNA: TGCAGTGCTACGGAGTTGGCCTCCGAGCAGTACTTC
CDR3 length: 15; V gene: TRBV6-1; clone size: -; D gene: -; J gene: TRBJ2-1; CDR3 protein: CASSRALSSYNEQFF; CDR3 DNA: TGTGCCAGCAGTCGAGCGTTGAGCTCCTACAATGAGCAGTTCTTC
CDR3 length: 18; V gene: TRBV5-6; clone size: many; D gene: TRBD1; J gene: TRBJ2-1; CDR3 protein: CASSAKDRVYWVTNEQFF; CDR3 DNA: TGTGCCAGCAGCGCCAAAGACAGGGTCTATTGGGTGACCAATGAGCAGTTCTTC
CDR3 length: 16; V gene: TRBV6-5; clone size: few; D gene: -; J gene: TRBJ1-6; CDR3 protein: CASSYAQGSQNSPLHF; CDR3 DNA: TGTGCCAGCAGTTACGCCCAGGGGAGCCAGAATTCACCCCTCCACTTT
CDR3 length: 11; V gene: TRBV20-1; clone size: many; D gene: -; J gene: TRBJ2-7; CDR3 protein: CSASDIYGQYF; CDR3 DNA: TGCAGTGCATCGGATATTTACGGGCAGTACTTC
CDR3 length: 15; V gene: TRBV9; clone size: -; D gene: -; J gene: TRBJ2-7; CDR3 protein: CASSVDVTSNYEQYF; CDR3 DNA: TGTGCCAGCAGCGTAGATGTGACTAGTAACTACGAGCAGTACTTC
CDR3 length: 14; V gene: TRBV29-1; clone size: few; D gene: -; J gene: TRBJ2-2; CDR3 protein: CSVEAGLGAGELFF; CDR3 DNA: TGCAGCGTTGAAGCCGGACTGGGGGCCGGGGAGCTGTTTTTT
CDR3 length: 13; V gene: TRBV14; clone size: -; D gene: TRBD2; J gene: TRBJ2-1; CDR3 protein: CASSQGLREQLFF; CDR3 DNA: TGTGCCAGCAGCCAAGGGCTGCGGGAGCAGCTGTTCTTC
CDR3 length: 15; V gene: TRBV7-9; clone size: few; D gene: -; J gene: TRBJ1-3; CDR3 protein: CASSPPQYSGNTIYF; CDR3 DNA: TGTGCCAGCAGCCCCCCACAGTACTCTGGAAACACCATATATTTT
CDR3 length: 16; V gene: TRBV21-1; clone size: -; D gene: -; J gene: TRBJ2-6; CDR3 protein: CASSRHGGSGANVLTF; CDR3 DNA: TGTGCCAGCAGCCGCCATGGGGGCTCTGGGGCCAACGTCCTGACTTTC
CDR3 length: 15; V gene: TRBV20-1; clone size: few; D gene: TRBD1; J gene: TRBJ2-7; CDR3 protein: CSAPRPGQGSREQYF; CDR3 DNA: TGCAGTGCTCCACGTCCGGGACAGGGGTCGCGGGAGCAGTACTTC
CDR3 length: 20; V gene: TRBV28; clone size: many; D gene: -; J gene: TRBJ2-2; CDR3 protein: CASSGGDPTGVSRKTGELFF; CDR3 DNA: TGTGCCAGCAGCGGGGGGGACCCCACAGGGGTCTCGAGGAAGACCGGGGAGCTGTTTTTT
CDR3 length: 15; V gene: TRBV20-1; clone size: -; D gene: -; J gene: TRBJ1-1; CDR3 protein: CSARGDRIMNTEAFF; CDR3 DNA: TGCAGTGCTAGAGGAGACAGGATAATGAACACTGAAGCTTTCTTT
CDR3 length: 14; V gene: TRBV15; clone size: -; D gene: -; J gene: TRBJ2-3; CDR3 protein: CATSRQPLGDTQYF; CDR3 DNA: TGTGCCACCAGCAGACAGCCTTTGGGGGATACGCAGTATTTT
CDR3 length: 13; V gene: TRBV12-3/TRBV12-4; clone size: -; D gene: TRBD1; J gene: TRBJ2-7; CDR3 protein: CASRTKTGGEQYF; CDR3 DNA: TGTGCCAGCAGGACGAAAACAGGGGGCGAGCAGTACTTC
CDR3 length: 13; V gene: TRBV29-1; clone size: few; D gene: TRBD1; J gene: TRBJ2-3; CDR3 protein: CSGGTVLTDTQYF; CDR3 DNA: TGCAGCGGAGGGACAGTTCTCACAGATACGCAGTATTTT
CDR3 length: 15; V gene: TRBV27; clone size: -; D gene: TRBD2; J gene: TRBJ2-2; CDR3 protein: CASSGAGEYTGELFF; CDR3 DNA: TGTGCCAGCAGCGGAGCGGGAGAATACACCGGGGAGCTGTTTTTT
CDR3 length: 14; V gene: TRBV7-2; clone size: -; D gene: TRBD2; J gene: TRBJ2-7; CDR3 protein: CASSPSGIPLEQYF; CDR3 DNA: TGTGCCAGCAGCCCTAGCGGGATACCTCTCGAGCAGTACTTC
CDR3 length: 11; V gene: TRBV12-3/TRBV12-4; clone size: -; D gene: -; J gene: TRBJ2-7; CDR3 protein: CASRYRDEQYF; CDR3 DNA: TGTGCCAGCAGGTACAGGGACGAGCAGTACTTC
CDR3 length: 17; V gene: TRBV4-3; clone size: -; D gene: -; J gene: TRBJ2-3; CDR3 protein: CASSPAKGTGDRDTQYF; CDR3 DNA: TGCGCCAGCAGCCCAGCTAAGGGGACGGGAGACAGAGATACGCAGTATTTT
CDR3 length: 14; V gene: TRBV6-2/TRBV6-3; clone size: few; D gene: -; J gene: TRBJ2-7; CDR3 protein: CASSKSGTYYEQYF; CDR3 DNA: TGTGCCAGCAGTAAATCCGGGACTTACTACGAGCAGTACTTC
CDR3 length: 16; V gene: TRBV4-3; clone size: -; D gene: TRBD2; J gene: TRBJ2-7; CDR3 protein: CASSQFSGSWSYEQYF; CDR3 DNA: TGCGCCAGCAGCCAATTCAGCGGGAGTTGGTCCTACGAGCAGTACTTC
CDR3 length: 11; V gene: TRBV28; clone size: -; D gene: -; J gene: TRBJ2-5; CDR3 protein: CASMSKETQYF; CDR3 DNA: TGTGCCAGCATGAGCAAAGAGACCCAGTACTTC
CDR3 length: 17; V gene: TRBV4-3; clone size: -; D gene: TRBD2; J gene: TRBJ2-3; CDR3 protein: CASSQGRTSGTADTQYF; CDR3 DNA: TGCGCCAGCAGCCAAGGAAGAACTAGCGGGACGGCAGATACGCAGTATTTT
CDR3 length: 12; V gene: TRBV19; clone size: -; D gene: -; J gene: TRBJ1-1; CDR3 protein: CATSEVNTEAFF; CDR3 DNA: TGTGCCACCTCAGAAGTGAACACTGAAGCTTTCTTT
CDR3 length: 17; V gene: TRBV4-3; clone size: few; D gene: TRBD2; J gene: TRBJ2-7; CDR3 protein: CASSQDATSALSYEQYF; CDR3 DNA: TGCGCCAGCAGCCAAGATGCGACTAGCGCGCTCTCCTACGAGCAGTACTTC
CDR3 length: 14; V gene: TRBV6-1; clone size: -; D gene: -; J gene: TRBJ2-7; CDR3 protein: CASSRDGLSYEQYF; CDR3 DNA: TGTGCCAGCAGCAGGGACGGTCTCTCCTACGAGCAGTACTTC
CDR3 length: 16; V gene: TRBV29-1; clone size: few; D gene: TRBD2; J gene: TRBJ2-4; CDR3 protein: CSTMRGGDPTGSIQYF; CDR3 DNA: TGCAGCACTATGCGGGGAGGGGACCCAACCGGGAGCATTCAGTACTTC
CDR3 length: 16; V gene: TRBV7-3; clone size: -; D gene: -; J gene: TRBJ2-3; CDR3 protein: CASSPRPGRKSDTQYF; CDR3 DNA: TGTGCCAGCAGCCCCCGTCCAGGAAGAAAGTCAGATACGCAGTATTTT
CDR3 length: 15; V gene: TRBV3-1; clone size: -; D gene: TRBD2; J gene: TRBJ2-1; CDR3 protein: CASSHVAGGLNEQFF; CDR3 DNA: TGTGCCAGCAGCCATGTAGCGGGAGGGTTGAATGAGCAGTTCTTC
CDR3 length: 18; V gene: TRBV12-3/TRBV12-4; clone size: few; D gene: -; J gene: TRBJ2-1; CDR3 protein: CASSRPSVDKKVYNEQFF; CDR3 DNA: TGTGCCAGCAGTCGGCCATCAGTGGACAAGAAAGTCTACAATGAGCAGTTCTTC
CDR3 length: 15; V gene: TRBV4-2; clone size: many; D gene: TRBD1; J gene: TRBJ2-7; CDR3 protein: CATSLSGTGGYEQYF; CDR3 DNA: TGTGCCACCTCTCTGTCCGGGACAGGGGGCTACGAGCAGTACTTC
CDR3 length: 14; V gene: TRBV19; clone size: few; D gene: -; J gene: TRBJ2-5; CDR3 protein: CASKIRAGQETQYF; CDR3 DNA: TGTGCCAGTAAGATAAGGGCAGGGCAAGAGACCCAGTACTTC
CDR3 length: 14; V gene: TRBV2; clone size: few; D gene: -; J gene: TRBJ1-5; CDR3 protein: CASTPRASNQPQHF; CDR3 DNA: TGTGCCAGCACACCCAGGGCAAGCAATCAGCCCCAGCATTTT
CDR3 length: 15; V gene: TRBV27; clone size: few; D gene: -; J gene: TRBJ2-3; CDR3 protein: CASSLGAKGTDTQYF; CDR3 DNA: TGTGCCAGCAGTTTGGGGGCTAAGGGCACAGATACGCAGTATTTT
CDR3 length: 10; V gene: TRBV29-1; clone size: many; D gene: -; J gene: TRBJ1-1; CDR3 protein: CSVATEEAFF; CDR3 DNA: TGCAGCGTTGCGACAGAAGAAGCTTTCTTT
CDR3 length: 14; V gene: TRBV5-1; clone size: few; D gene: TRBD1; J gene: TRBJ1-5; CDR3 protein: CASSRGQPNQPQHF; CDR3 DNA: TGCGCCAGCAGCCGGGGACAGCCAAATCAGCCCCAGCATTTT
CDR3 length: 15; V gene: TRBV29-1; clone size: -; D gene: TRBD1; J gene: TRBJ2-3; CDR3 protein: CSVESGTGFGDTQYF; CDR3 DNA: TGCAGCGTTGAAAGCGGGACAGGGTTTGGAGATACGCAGTATTTT
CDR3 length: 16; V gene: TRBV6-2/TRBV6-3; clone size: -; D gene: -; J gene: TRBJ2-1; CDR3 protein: CASSYNRLVAYNEQFF; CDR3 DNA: TGTGCCAGCAGTTACAACCGACTAGTTGCCTACAATGAGCAGTTCTTC
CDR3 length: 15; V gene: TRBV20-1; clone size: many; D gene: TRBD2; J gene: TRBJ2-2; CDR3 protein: CSAPRLAGDTGELFF; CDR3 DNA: TGCAGTGCTCCCCGACTAGCGGGAGACACCGGGGAGCTGTTTTTT
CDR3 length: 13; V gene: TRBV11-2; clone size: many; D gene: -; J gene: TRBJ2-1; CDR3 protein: CASRQGGYNEQFF; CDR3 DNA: TGTGCCAGCAGACAAGGCGGTTACAATGAGCAGTTCTTC
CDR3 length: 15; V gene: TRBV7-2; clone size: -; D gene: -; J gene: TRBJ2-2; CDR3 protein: CASSLDLANTGELFF; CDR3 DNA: TGTGCCAGCAGCTTAGACTTAGCGAACACCGGGGAGCTGTTTTTT
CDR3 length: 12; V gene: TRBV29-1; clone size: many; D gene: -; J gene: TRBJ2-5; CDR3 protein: CSVAYMAETQYF; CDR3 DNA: TGCAGCGTTGCCTACATGGCAGAGACCCAGTACTTC
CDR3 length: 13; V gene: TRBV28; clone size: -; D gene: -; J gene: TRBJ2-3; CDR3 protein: CASSFRGLDTQYF; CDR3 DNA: TGTGCCAGCAGTTTTAGGGGGTTAGATACGCAGTATTTT
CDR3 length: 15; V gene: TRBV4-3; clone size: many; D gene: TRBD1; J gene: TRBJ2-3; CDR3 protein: CASSQGTGSTDTQYF; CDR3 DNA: TGCGCCAGCAGCCAAGGGACAGGGAGCACAGATACGCAGTATTTT
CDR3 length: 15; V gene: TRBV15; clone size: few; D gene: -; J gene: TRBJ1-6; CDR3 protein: CATSRDLQGYSPLHF; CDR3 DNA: TGTGCCACCAGCAGAGATCTTCAGGGTTACTCACCCCTCCACTTT
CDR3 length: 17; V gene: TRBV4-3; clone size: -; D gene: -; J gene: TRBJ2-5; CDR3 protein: CASSQEGQGWGQETQYF; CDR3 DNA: TGCGCCAGCAGCCAAGAAGGTCAAGGATGGGGGCAAGAGACCCAGTACTTC
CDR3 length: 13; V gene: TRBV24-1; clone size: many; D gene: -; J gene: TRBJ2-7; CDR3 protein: CATSDSGWYEQYF; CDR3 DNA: TGTGCCACCAGTGATTCGGGGTGGTACGAGCAGTACTTC
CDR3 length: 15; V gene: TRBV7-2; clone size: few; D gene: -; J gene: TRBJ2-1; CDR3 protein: CASSLGGTLYNEQFF; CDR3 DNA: TGTGCCAGCAGCTTAGGCGGGACCCTATACAATGAGCAGTTCTTC
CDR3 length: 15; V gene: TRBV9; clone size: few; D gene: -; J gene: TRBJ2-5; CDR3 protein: CASSVGTTGKETQYF; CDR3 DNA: TGTGCCAGCAGCGTAGGGACTACAGGGAAGGAGACCCAGTACTTC
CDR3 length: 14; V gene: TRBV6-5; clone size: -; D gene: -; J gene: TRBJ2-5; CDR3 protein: CASSYGRAGETQYF; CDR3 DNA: TGTGCCAGCAGTTACGGCCGGGCGGGAGAGACCCAGTACTTC
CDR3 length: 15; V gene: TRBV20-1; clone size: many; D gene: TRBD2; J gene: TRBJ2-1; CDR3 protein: CSARTAGGPIYEQFF; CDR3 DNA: TGCAGTGCTAGAACGGCGGGAGGGCCTATCTATGAGCAGTTCTTC
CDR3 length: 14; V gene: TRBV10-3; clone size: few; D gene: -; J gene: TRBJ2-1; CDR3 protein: CAISESWADNEQFF; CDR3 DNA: TGTGCCATCAGTGAGTCCTGGGCGGACAATGAGCAGTTCTTC